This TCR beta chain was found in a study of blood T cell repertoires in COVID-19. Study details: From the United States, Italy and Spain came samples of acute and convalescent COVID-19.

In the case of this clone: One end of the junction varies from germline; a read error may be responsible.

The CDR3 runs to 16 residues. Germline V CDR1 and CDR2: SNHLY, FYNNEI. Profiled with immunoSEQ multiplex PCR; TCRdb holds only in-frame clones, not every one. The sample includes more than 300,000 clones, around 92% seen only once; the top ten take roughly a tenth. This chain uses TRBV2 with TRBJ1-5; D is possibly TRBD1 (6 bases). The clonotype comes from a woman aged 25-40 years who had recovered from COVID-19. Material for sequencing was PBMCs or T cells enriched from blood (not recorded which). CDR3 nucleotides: TGTGCCAGCAGTCAAGCTACCTACAGGGTAGGTCAGCCCCAGCATTTT. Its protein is CASSQATYRVGQPQHF.